Listed here are 20 T cell receptor beta chains from one sample, sequenced in a study of T-cell memory formation after mild COVID-19. TCRdb ran MiXCR on the 5' RACE reads and lists one entry per CDR3 protein. The sample gives 350,000 to 500,000 distinct CDR3 sequences, 20% of which show up once; about 8.8% is in the top ten. What was sequenced was PBMCs or a T cell subset sorted from them (not recorded which). The receptors were gathered from an adult woman who had mild COVID-19 (a few samples of this study predate the infection). Cell type and time point are not known.

Comment on this clonotype: This could be a read error, since a much larger clone is one nucleotide away. The CDR3, as DNA: TGTGCCAGCCGGGACAGCTCCTACAATGAGCAGTTCTTC. Protein product: CASRDSSYNEQFF. V gene TRBV12-3 or TRBV12-4 combines with J gene TRBJ2-1; 7 nucleotides match TRBD1. There are 13 residues in the CDR3. The junction had 1 base not matched to a gene; V was cut back by 8 bases and J by 0 bases.

This clonotype was seen ten or more times. The chain combines TRBV29-1 with TRBJ2-7; D is perhaps TRBD2 (6 bases). Germline values: CDR1 SQVTM, CDR2 ANQGSEA. This CDR3 region has 13 residues. The ends were cut back, 7 bases at V and 6 bases at J, with 19 bases in the middle. CDR3 sequence: CSASGGILREQYF. CDR3 nucleotide sequence: TGCAGCGCCTCGGGCGGGATTCTACGCGAGCAGTACTTC.

This rearrangement joins TRBV11-2 to TRBJ2-7, with D unresolved. The length of the CDR3 is 11 residues. The germline gives CDR1 SGHAT, CDR2 FQNNGV. CDR3 nucleotides: TGTGCGGGTGACACATGCTACGAGCAGTACTTC. Its protein is CAGDTCYEQYF.

In its sample, this clonotype was seen a few times. The rearrangement uses TRBV2 and TRBJ2-2; D is possibly TRBD1 (6 bases). Germline V gene sequence: CDR1 SNHLY, CDR2 FYNNEI. The CDR3 sequence is 14 residues long. V was cut by 8 bases and J by 0 bases, with 10 bases left in between. The CDR3 spells CASGDRSNTGELFF. DNA of the CDR3: TGTGCCAGCGGCGACAGGTCGAACACCGGGGAGCTGTTTTTT. Together with reference TRBV2 and TRBJ2-2, the CDR3 gives the full variable domain: EPEVTQTPSHQVTQMGQEVILRCVPISNHLYFYWYRQILGQKVEFLVSFYNNEISEKSEIFDDQFSVERPDGSNFTLKIRSTKLEDSAMYFCASGDRSNTGELFFGEGSRLTVL.

The CDR3 spells CATSLIRVYGDTQYF. CDR3 coding DNA: TGTGCCACCAGCCTCATCAGGGTCTACGGGGATACGCAGTATTTT. This chain links TRBV15 with TRBJ2-3, with D tentatively TRBD1 (5 bases). This CDR3 region has 15 residues. Looked up from germline, CDR1 is LNHNV and CDR2 is YYDKDF (reference sequence). V shed 5 bases and J shed 6 bases, with 18 bases lying between them.

The V call is TRBV11-2, the J call TRBJ1-1; tentative D call: TRBD1 (5 bases). Germline CDR1 is SGHAT and CDR2 is FQNNGV. The V and J ends lost 2 bases and 4 bases respectively, with 14 bases between them. This CDR3 spans 15 amino acids. The CDR3 sequence is CASSLHQGSPTEAFF. The CDR3 nucleotides read TGTGCCAGCAGCTTACACCAGGGTTCCCCCACTGAAGCTTTCTTT.

The CDR3 reads CASSLDRDSYEQYF. The CDR3, as DNA: TGCGCCAGCAGCTTGGACCGCGACAGCTACGAGCAGTACTTC. The chain employs TRBV5-1 and TRBJ2-7; D is possibly TRBD1 (5 bases). The CDR3 loop spans 14 amino acids. V was shortened by 0 bases and J by 3 bases, with 10 bases between the two germline ends. Germline V gives CDR1 SGHRS, CDR2 YFSETQ.

V usage is TRBV7-9 and J usage is TRBJ1-3, with D unresolved. Germline V lookup: CDR1 SEHNR, CDR2 FQNEAQ (reference sequence). V gave up 2 bases and J gave up 1 base, with 9 bases separating them. The length of the CDR3 is 15 residues. The CDR3 reads CASSLSRGSGNTIYF. The CDR3 coding sequence is TGTGCCAGCAGCTTATCTCGCGGTTCTGGAAACACCATATATTTT.

This clonotype was found a few times. The chain is built from TRBV6-1 and TRBJ2-7; 9 bases match TRBD1. The V gene's germline CDR1 is MNHNS and CDR2 SASEGT. The CDR3 consists of 13 residues. The trim removed 5 bases at V and 6 bases at J, leaving 5 bases unmatched. The CDR3 DNA is TGTGCCAGCAGTCCGGACAGGGGAGGCGAGCAGTACTTC. It yields the protein CASSPDRGGEQYF.

The rearrangement uses TRBV5-6 and TRBJ2-3; 9 bases map to TRBD1. Germline lookup yields CDR1 SGHDT and CDR2 YYEEEE. Germline trimming cut 3 bases from V and 7 bases from J; bases unmatched to any gene: 6. The CDR3 length is 14 residues. This chain's CDR3 is CASSSTGGAYTQYF. The CDR3 nucleotides are TGTGCCAGCAGCTCCACAGGGGGCGCGTATACGCAGTATTTT. The full variable domain, in which reference TRBV5-6 and TRBJ2-3 provide the parts outside the CDR3, is DAGVTQSPTHLIKTRGQQVTLRCSPKSGHDTVSWYQQALGQGPQFIFQYYEEEERQRGNFPDRFSGHQFPNYSSELNVNALLLGDSALYLCASSSTGGAYTQYFGPGTRLTVL.

This chain joins TRBV7-9 and TRBJ1-1, with TRBD1 identical over 8 bases. The germline V gene has CDR1 SEHNR and CDR2 FQNEAQ (reference sequence). The ends lost 5 bases at V and 9 bases at J; junction bases unmatched: 8. CDR3 length: 13 amino acids. The CDR3 sequence: CASSPIGQGKAFF. The CDR3 DNA reads as TGTGCCAGCAGCCCCATCGGACAGGGCAAAGCTTTCTTT.

The gene calls are TRBV15 and TRBJ1-2; perhaps TRBD1 as D (5 bases). V was shortened by 0 bases and J by 4 bases, with 18 bases between the two germline ends. The CDR3 extends over 17 amino acids. Germline CDR1 is LNHNV and CDR2 is YYDKDF (reference sequence). The CDR3 sequence is CATSRDWGTEGFYGYTF. The CDR3 DNA is TGTGCCACCAGCAGAGATTGGGGGACGGAGGGGTTCTATGGCTACACCTTC.

Only a few counts were recorded for this clonotype. This rearrangement joins TRBV3-1 to TRBJ1-5; no clear D gene. The germline gives CDR1 LGHDT, CDR2 YNNKEL (reference sequence). The CDR3 length is 15 residues. Trimming took 5 bases from V and 0 from J, leaving 11 bases between them. CDR3 DNA: TGTGCCAGCAGCTCCACTCGGTATAGCAATCAGCCCCAGCATTTT. Encoded protein: CASSSTRYSNQPQHF.

This clonotype showed up just a few times. The chain couples TRBV6-2 or TRBV6-3 to TRBJ1-5; possible D gene TRBD1, 5 bases. The CDR3 extends over 15 amino acids. Germline CDR1 and CDR2: MNHEY and SVGEGT. Trimming shortened V by 3 bases and J by 1 base, and 10 bases separated the two germline ends. CDR3 DNA sequence: TGTGCCAGCAGTTATGTGGGACTAAGCAATCAGCCCCAGCATTTT. It is translated as CASSYVGLSNQPQHF.

The V and J genes are TRBV11-2 and TRBJ1-2; maybe TRBD1 (5 bases). The CDR3 is 14 amino acids. V was clipped by 7 bases and J by 3 bases, with 15 bases between them. In germline, CDR1 is SGHAT, CDR2 FQNNGV. The CDR3 sequence: CASTQREGHYGYTF. CDR3 DNA sequence: TGTGCCAGCACCCAACGGGAGGGGCACTATGGCTACACCTTC. The variable domain in full, with the rest retrieved from reference TRBV11-2 and TRBJ1-2, is EAGVAQSPRYKIIEKRQSVAFWCNPISGHATLYWYQQILGQGPKLLIQFQNNGVVDDSQLPKDRFSAERLKGVDSTLKIQPAKLEDSAVYLCASTQREGHYGYTFGSGTRLTVV.

In its sample, this clonotype was seen a few times. The chain combines TRBV9 with TRBJ2-7; weak D call: TRBD2 (6 bases). The V gene's germline CDR1 is SGDLS and CDR2 YYNGEE. This CDR3 has 13 amino acids. Trimming left V 3 bases short and J 5 bases short, with 12 bases between. The CDR3, as DNA: TGTGCCAGCAGCGAATCTAGCGTCGACGAGCAGTACTTC. Encoded protein: CASSESSVDEQYF.

This clonotype was observed a few times. This chain uses TRBV3-1 with TRBJ2-3; TRBD2 might be the D (5 bases). Trimming shortened V by 1 base and J by 2 bases, and 10 bases separated the two germline ends. This CDR3 spans 15 amino acids. Per germline, CDR1 LGHDT and CDR2 YNNKEL (reference sequence). For the CDR3, the DNA is TGTGCCAGCAGCCAAGGGAGACTACACACAGATACGCAGTATTTT. It translates to CASSQGRLHTDTQYF.

This clonotype showed up just a few times. The V gene is TRBV20-1, the J gene TRBJ2-2, with D maybe TRBD1 (5 bases). There are 14 residues in the CDR3. Germline V gives CDR1 DFQATT, CDR2 SNEGSKA (reference sequence). The chain's CDR3 is CSARPAGSGGELFF. The CDR3 nucleotides are TGCAGCGCAAGGCCGGCAGGGTCTGGCGGGGAGCTGTTTTTT.

The CDR3 reads CASSQVGTASYEQYF. DNA of the CDR3: TGCGCCAGCAGCCAAGTAGGGACAGCCTCGTACGAGCAGTACTTC. This rearrangement joins TRBV4-1 to TRBJ2-7; 7 positions agree with TRBD1. This CDR3 is 15 amino acids long. From germline, CDR1 is MGHRA and CDR2 YSYEKL. V dropped 1 base and J dropped 4; count of bases not matched to a gene: 7.

V and J are TRBV27 and TRBJ1-1; D is possibly TRBD1 (5 bases). This CDR3 is built from 14 residues. Germline CDR1 and CDR2: MNHEY and SMNVEV (reference sequence). With 2 bases removed from V and 5 bases from J, the gap between germline ends came to 12 bases. The CDR3 DNA follows: TGTGCCAGCAGTTTAGTGGCAGGGCCTACTGAAGCTTTCTTT. It encodes CASSLVAGPTEAFF.